These 31 T cell receptor beta chains were all obtained from the same sample, sequenced in a study of T-cell memory formation after mild COVID-19. TCRdb called the 5' RACE reads again in MiXCR, with one record for every CDR3 protein. The table includes some 490,000 distinct CDR3 sequences, over 15% detected once. The sample was PBMCs or a T cell subset sorted from them (not recorded which). The origin of the receptors is an adult woman who had mild COVID-19 (a few samples of this study predate the infection). Cell type and time point are not known.

The CDR3 loop is CASSLAPGRGNNEQFF. Here the CDR3 DNA reads TGTGCCAGCAGCTTGGCCCCAGGCAGGGGTAATAATGAGCAGTTCTTC. The chain has TRBV5-4 and TRBJ2-1, with D possibly matching TRBD1 (6 bases). Trimming took 0 bases from V and 7 from J, leaving 17 bases between them. Germline V CDR1 and CDR2: SGHNT, YYREEE (reference sequence). The CDR3 totals 16 residues.

In this sample, this clonotype turned up a few times. The chain has TRBV4-1 and TRBJ2-7; TRBD2 matches 8 bases. This CDR3 is built from 17 residues. Germline V gene lookup returns CDR1 MGHRA and CDR2 YSYEKL. V lost 0 bases to trimming and J lost 2 bases; unmatched junction nucleotides: 9. CDR3 DNA sequence: TGCGCCAGCAGCCAAGAAGATTTAGCGGGAAGCGCCTACGAGCAGTACTTC. Encoded protein: CASSQEDLAGSAYEQYF.

The chain joins TRBV5-6 to TRBJ2-7; 7 bases map to TRBD1. V was pared by 5 bases and J by 1 base, with 9 bases of the junction left unmatched. Per germline, CDR1 SGHDT and CDR2 YYEEEE. This CDR3 contains 15 residues. The CDR3 reads CASSHNRDRSYEQYF. CDR3 bases: TGTGCCAGCAGTCACAACCGGGACAGATCCTACGAGCAGTACTTC.

This chain links TRBV7-3 with TRBJ2-1; TRBD2 agrees at 14 bases. The CDR3 has 18 amino acids. The V gene end was trimmed by 0 bases and the J gene end by 16 bases; junction bases not matched to a gene: 17. CDR1 is SGHTA and CDR2 is FQGTGA in the germline V gene. CDR3: CASSLTGLAGDQGSSHFF. Here the CDR3 DNA reads TGTGCCAGCAGCTTAACGGGACTAGCGGGAGATCAGGGGAGCTCACACTTCTTC.

This chain links TRBV9 with TRBJ2-1, with D perhaps matching TRBD2 (5 bases). Germline loops: CDR1 SGDLS, CDR2 YYNGEE. V was clipped by 5 bases and J by 5 bases, with 17 bases between them. The CDR3 is 15 amino acids. The CDR3 reads CASSPTSGVDNEQFF. The CDR3, as DNA: TGTGCCAGCAGTCCTACTAGTGGTGTAGACAATGAGCAGTTCTTC. The complete variable domain, with remaining parts taken from reference TRBV9 and TRBJ2-1, reads DSGVTQTPKHLITATGQRVTLRCSPRSGDLSVYWYQQSLDQGLQFLIQYYNGEERAKGNILERFSAQQFPDLHSELNLSSLELGDSALYFCASSPTSGVDNEQFFGPGTRLTVL.

This clonotype was counted between two and nine times. The rearrangement joins TRBV29-1 to TRBJ1-1, with unresolved D. V dropped 4 bases and J dropped 1 base, with 4 bases sitting between them. The CDR3 is 11 amino acids. Germline CDR1 is SQVTM and CDR2 is ANQGSEA. CDR3 loop: CSVVQNTEAFF. CDR3 bases: TGCAGCGTTGTACAGAACACTGAAGCTTTCTTT.

This clonotype was recorded a few times. V usage is TRBV6-2 or TRBV6-3 and J usage is TRBJ2-2, with 9 bases fitting TRBD2. CDR1 and CDR2 (germline): MNHEY, SVGEGT. V lost 4 bases and J lost 4; bases outside the gene matches: 1. The CDR3 is made up of 14 amino acids. The CDR3 bases are TGTGCCAGCAGTTTAGCGGGAGTCACCGGGGAGCTGTTTTTT. Protein product: CASSLAGVTGELFF.

This clonotype was counted between two and nine times. This sequence joins TRBV4-1 and TRBJ2-3; 8 bases align to TRBD2. Germline values: CDR1 MGHRA, CDR2 YSYEKL. V shed 0 bases, J shed 6 bases, and the junction held 11 bases outside the gene matches. The CDR3 is 17 residues long. CDR3 in amino acids: CASSQEIGLASPDTQYF. CDR3 DNA: TGCGCCAGCAGCCAAGAAATAGGACTAGCATCTCCCGATACGCAGTATTTT.

This clonotype was detected only a few times. The chain employs TRBV9 and TRBJ2-5; D possibly corresponds to TRBD1 (6 bases). This CDR3 has 15 residues. Germline V gives CDR1 SGDLS, CDR2 YYNGEE. The germline V and J ends were trimmed by 2 bases and 5 bases, with 16 bases remaining between them. The CDR3: CASSVAGVSGETQYF. Written as DNA, the CDR3 is TGTGCCAGCAGCGTGGCAGGGGTATCAGGGGAGACCCAGTACTTC.

This clonotype has a count of ten or more. The rearrangement links TRBV11-1 to TRBJ2-2; D remains ambiguous. V lost 5 bases and J 4 bases, leaving 11 bases between the germline ends. The CDR3 has 14 residues. The germline gives CDR1 SGHAT, CDR2 FQDESV (reference sequence). CDR3 nucleotides: TGTGCCAGCAGCCTAACAGCAAGCACCGGGGAGCTGTTTTTT. Translated, it gives CASSLTASTGELFF.

The J gene is TRBJ2-2, the V gene TRBV20-1; D may be TRBD1 (6 bases). The V end was cut by 5 bases, the J end by 6 bases, with 10 bases between. The CDR3 totals 12 residues. Per germline, CDR1 DFQATT and CDR2 SNEGSKA (reference sequence). CDR3 protein: CSAGRGAGELFF. The DNA for the CDR3 is TGCAGTGCTGGCAGGGGTGCCGGGGAGCTGTTTTTT.

The chain joins TRBV9 to TRBJ1-2, with D unresolved. V lost 7 bases to trimming and J lost 2 bases, with 9 bases between them. The CDR3 spans 12 residues. Per germline, CDR1 SGDLS and CDR2 YYNGEE. The CDR3 nucleotides are TGTGCCAGCGTGGCACAGAACTATGGCTACACCTTC. It is translated as CASVAQNYGYTF.

Of note for this clonotype: At one boundary the junction diverges from the germline segment, which might be a read error. The chain uses TRBV7-2 and TRBJ2-7; the D gene could be TRBD1 or TRBD2 (5 bases each). The CDR3 has 14 residues. Germline V gene lookup returns CDR1 SGHTA and CDR2 FQGNSA. The CDR3 DNA is TGTGTCAGCAGCGTCGGGACGGATCTCTCCGAGCAGTACTTC. Translated, it gives CVSSVGTDLSEQYF.

In its sample, this clonotype was seen a few times. The J gene is TRBJ2-3, the V gene TRBV12-3 or TRBV12-4, with D possibly being TRBD2 (6 bases). The CDR3 spans 14 residues. Deletions cut 7 bases from V and 0 bases from J, with 11 bases between. CDR3 amino acids: CASKLRESTDTQYF. As DNA, the CDR3 is TGTGCCAGCAAGCTCCGGGAGAGCACAGATACGCAGTATTTT.

The chain recombines TRBV7-9 with TRBJ2-5; D not resolved. This CDR3 comprises 14 residues. Trimming removed 5 bases from V and 8 bases from J, with 18 bases in between. Germline V CDR1 and CDR2: SEHNR, FQNEAQ (reference sequence). The CDR3 coding sequence is TGTGCCAGCAGCCCCCCCTCTACCCCAGAAACCCAGTACTTC. Translating it yields CASSPPSTPETQYF. The whole variable domain, filled in from reference TRBV7-9 and TRBJ2-5, reads DTGVSQNPRHKITKRGQNVTFRCDPISEHNRLYWYRQTLGQGPEFLTYFQNEAQLEKSRLLSDRFSAERPKGSFSTLEIQRTEQGDSAMYLCASSPPSTPETQYFGPGTRLLVL.

The chain couples TRBV4-1 to TRBJ1-5; D not resolved. V shed 0 bases and J shed 1 base, with 7 bases lying between them. The CDR3 has 15 residues. The germline gives CDR1 MGHRA, CDR2 YSYEKL. The CDR3 nucleotides are TGCGCCAGCAGCCAAGAGGGAGTGAGCAATCAGCCCCAGCATTTT. This translates into CASSQEGVSNQPQHF.

V and J are TRBV21-1 and TRBJ2-3; TRBD2, the table's D call, was not compared with the DNA. TRBV21-1 is recorded as a pseudogene. The CDR3 is made up of 21 amino acids. CDR3 sequence (DNA): TGTGCCAGCAGCATACACCCCGGGCCTAAAGAGCGGGAGGCCTCCACAGATACGCAGTATTTT. Its translation is CASSIHPGPKEREASTDTQYF.

This clonotype was recorded a few times. V is TRBV15 and J is TRBJ2-1; tentatively, D is TRBD2 (7 bases). The CDR3 runs to 13 residues. V was trimmed by 7 bases and J by 6 bases, leaving 13 bases between them. CDR1 and CDR2 from the germline V gene are LNHNV and YYDKDF (reference sequence). For the CDR3, the DNA is TGTGCCACCAAGGGGGGGCCGGGCAATGAGCAGTTCTTC. It codes for CATKGGPGNEQFF. The full variable domain, its missing parts supplied by reference TRBV15 and TRBJ2-1, is DAMVIQNPRYQVTQFGKPVTLSCSQTLNHNVMYWYQQKSSQAPKLLFHYYDKDFNNEADTPDNFQSRRPNTSFCFLDIRSPGLGDTAMYLCATKGGPGNEQFFGPGTRLTVL.

The chain has TRBV12-3 or TRBV12-4 and TRBJ2-3; TRBD2 aligns across 12 bases. J was trimmed by 5 bases and V by 6 bases; bases with no gene match: 6. CDR3 size: 15 residues. CDR3 in amino acids: CASSGLAGIQDTQYF. CDR3 nucleotide sequence: TGTGCCAGCAGCGGACTAGCGGGGATTCAAGATACGCAGTATTTT.

This clonotype was seen ten or more times. This chain connects TRBV5-1 to TRBJ2-7, with 8 bases fitting TRBD1. The CDR3 has 14 amino acids. Germline V lookup: CDR1 SGHRS, CDR2 YFSETQ. Trimming removed 4 bases from V and 3 bases from J; junction bases left unmatched: 6. In DNA form, the CDR3 reads TGCGCCAGCAGCAGACGGACAGGGAACTACGAGCAGTACTTC. It encodes CASSRRTGNYEQYF.

V usage is TRBV11-1 and J usage is TRBJ2-1; D perhaps matches TRBD1 (5 bases). Germline V gene sequence: CDR1 SGHAT, CDR2 FQDESV (reference sequence). The CDR3 length is 16 residues. Trimming removed 5 bases at V and 1 base at J, with 15 bases between. CDR3 amino acids: CASSPGMVGSYNEQFF. CDR3 sequence (DNA): TGTGCCAGCAGCCCAGGGATGGTTGGGTCCTACAATGAGCAGTTCTTC.

CDR3 bases: TGTGCCAGCAGTTCCCCCCGCGGGAGACACTATGGCTACACCTTC. It specifies CASSSPRGRHYGYTF. This chain links TRBV12-3 or TRBV12-4 with TRBJ1-2; D is undetermined. The CDR3 is 15 residues long. Deletions cut 4 bases from V and 3 bases from J, with 15 bases between.

The genes are TRBV3-1 and TRBJ2-2; D is unresolved. CDR1 and CDR2 from the germline V gene are LGHDT and YNNKEL (reference sequence). This CDR3 is built from 15 residues. Trimming took off 4 bases at V and 4 bases at J, with 13 bases between the two ends. CDR3 residues: CASSLGQVATGELFF. The CDR3 DNA reads as TGTGCCAGCAGCCTCGGCCAGGTCGCCACCGGGGAGCTGTTTTTT.

This clonotype was seen a handful of times. The V and J genes are TRBV6-5 and TRBJ2-1; D might be TRBD1 or TRBD2, each matching 5 bases. V gave up 6 bases and J gave up 0 bases, with 12 bases separating them. This CDR3 contains 15 residues. Germline CDR1 and CDR2: MNHEY and SVGAGI. The CDR3 DNA sequence: TGTGCCAGCAGAGACGGGGCGAGCTCCTACAATGAGCAGTTCTTC. This sequence encodes CASRDGASSYNEQFF.

This rearrangement joins TRBV24-1 to TRBJ1-2, with a tentative D call TRBD1 (5 bases). The CDR3 length is 14 residues. CDR1 KGHDR and CDR2 SFDVKD come from the germline V gene. V lost 4 bases and J lost 4, with 12 bases in between. CDR3 loop: CATSDTQDPYGYTF. The CDR3 nucleotides read TGTGCCACCAGTGACACACAGGACCCCTATGGCTACACCTTC.

This clonotype has just a few counts. The chain carries TRBV7-9 and TRBJ2-5; D might be TRBD1 (6 bases). Germline V gives CDR1 SEHNR, CDR2 FQNEAQ (reference sequence). Trimming removed 5 bases from V and 1 base from J, with 17 bases in between. The CDR3 spans 16 residues. The CDR3 loop is CASSPRGDRSQETQYF. CDR3 DNA sequence: TGTGCCAGCAGCCCCCGGGGCGACAGGTCCCAAGAGACCCAGTACTTC.

The chain uses TRBV11-3 and TRBJ2-7, with D possibly TRBD1 on 5 matching bases. The CDR3 runs 14 residues. Germline V gene sequence: CDR1 SGHNT, CDR2 YENEEA. Trimming left V 8 bases short and J 6 bases short, with 20 bases between. The CDR3, as DNA: TGTGCCAGCGCCAGGGCTGACGTTAGGGGCGAGCAGTACTTC. This sequence encodes CASARADVRGEQYF.

Only a few counts were recorded for this clonotype. This sequence joins TRBV19 and TRBJ2-1; 7 bases match TRBD2. The CDR3 loop spans 15 amino acids. From germline, CDR1 is LNHDA and CDR2 SQIVND (reference sequence). J was trimmed by 3 bases and V by 2 bases; bases with no gene match: 4. The DNA of the CDR3 is TGTGCCAGTAGTATAAGCGGGGACCGCTACAATGAGCAGTTCTTC. Protein sequence: CASSISGDRYNEQFF.

This chain uses TRBV19 with TRBJ1-1; 8 positions agree with TRBD1. V was clipped by 9 bases and J by 4 bases; unmatched bases: 16. The V gene's germline CDR1 is LNHDA and CDR2 SQIVND (reference sequence). This CDR3 has 16 residues. CDR3 bases: TGTGCCAGCCACAACCCGCAGGGGGCGCAGGGCACTGAAGCTTTCTTT. Protein product: CASHNPQGAQGTEAFF.

This clonotype was recorded a few times. The chain uses TRBV2 and TRBJ1-5; TRBD1 might be the D (5 bases). CDR1 is SNHLY and CDR2 is FYNNEI in the germline V gene. The CDR3 contains 14 residues. V lost 7 bases to trimming and J lost 6 bases, with 16 bases between them. The CDR3 reads CASMREGTGQPQHF. CDR3 sequence (DNA): TGTGCCAGCATGAGAGAGGGGACGGGTCAGCCCCAGCATTTT.

This clonotype was observed at least ten times. V gene TRBV7-6 combines with J gene TRBJ2-1, with D unclear. The CDR3 totals 14 residues. Deletions cut 1 base from V and 7 bases from J, with 11 bases between. Germline V lookup: CDR1 SGHVS, CDR2 FNYEAQ. The CDR3 is CASSLGSTGNEQFF. CDR3 in DNA: TGTGCCAGCAGCTTAGGGTCGACCGGGAATGAGCAGTTCTTC.